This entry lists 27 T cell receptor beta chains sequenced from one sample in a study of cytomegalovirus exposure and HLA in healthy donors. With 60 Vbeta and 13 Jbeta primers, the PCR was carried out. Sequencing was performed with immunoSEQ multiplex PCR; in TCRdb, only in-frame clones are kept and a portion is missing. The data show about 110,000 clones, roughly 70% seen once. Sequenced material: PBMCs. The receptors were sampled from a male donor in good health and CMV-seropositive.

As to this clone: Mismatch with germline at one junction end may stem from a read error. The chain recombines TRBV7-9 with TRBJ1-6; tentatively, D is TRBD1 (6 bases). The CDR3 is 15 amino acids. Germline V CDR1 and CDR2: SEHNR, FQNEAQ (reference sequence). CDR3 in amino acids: CSSRPEQGAGSPLHF. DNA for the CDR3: TGTTCCAGCAGGCCAGAACAGGGCGCGGGTTCACCCCTCCACTTT.

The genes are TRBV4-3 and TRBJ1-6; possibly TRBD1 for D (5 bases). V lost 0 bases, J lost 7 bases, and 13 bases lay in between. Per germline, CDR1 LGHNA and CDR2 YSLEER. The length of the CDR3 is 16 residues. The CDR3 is CASSQDRQRINSPLHF. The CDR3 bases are TGCGCCAGCAGCCAAGACAGACAGCGAATCAATTCACCCCTCCACTTT.

The CDR3 region is CASSLTGSGNQPQHF. The CDR3, as DNA: TGCGCCAGCAGCTTGACAGGGTCTGGCAATCAGCCCCAGCATTTT. The chain links TRBV5-1 to TRBJ1-5; possible D gene TRBD1, 6 bases. The germline CDR1 and CDR2 sequences are SGHRS and YFSETQ. This CDR3 region has 15 residues. Trimming removed 1 base from V and 2 bases from J, with 10 bases in between.

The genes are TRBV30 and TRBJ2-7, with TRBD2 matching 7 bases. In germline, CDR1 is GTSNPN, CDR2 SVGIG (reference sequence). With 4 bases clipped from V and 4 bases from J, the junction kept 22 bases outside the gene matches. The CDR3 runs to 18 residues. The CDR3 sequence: CAWMTQRHSRTRSYEQYF. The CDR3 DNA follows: TGTGCCTGGATGACCCAGCGACATTCAAGGACTAGATCGTACGAGCAGTACTTC. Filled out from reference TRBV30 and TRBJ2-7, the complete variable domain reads SQTIHQWPATLVQPVGSPLSLECTVEGTSNPNLYWYRQAAGRGLQLLFYSVGIGQISSEVPQNLSASRPQDRQFILSSKKLLLSDSGFYLCAWMTQRHSRTRSYEQYFGPGTRLTVT.

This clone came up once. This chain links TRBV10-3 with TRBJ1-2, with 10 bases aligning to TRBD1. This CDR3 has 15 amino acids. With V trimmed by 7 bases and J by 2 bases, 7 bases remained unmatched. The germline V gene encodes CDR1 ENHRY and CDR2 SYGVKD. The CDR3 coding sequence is TGTGCCATCATGCGGGACAGGGGAGCCAACTATGGCTACACCTTC. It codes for CAIMRDRGANYGYTF.

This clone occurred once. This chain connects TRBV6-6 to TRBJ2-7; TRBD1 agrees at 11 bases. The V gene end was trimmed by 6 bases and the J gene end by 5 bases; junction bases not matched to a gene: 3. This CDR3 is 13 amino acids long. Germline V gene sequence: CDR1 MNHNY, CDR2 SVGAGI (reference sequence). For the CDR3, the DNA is TGTGCCAGCAGCGGACAGGGGGCGAACGAGCAGTACTTC. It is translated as CASSGQGANEQYF.

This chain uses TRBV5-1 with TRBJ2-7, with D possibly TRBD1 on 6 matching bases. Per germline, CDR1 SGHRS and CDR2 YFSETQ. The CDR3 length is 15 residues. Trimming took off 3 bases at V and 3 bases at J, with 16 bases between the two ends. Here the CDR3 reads CASSWGWDTDYEQYF. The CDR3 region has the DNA TGCGCCAGCAGCTGGGGTTGGGACACGGACTACGAGCAGTACTTC.

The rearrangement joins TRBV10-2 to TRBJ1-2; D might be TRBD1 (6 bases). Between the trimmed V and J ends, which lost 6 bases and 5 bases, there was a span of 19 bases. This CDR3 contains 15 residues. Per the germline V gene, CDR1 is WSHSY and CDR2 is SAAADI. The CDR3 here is CASSKGGWLEYGYTF. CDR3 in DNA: TGCGCCAGCAGCAAGGGGGGGTGGCTTGAGTATGGCTACACCTTC.

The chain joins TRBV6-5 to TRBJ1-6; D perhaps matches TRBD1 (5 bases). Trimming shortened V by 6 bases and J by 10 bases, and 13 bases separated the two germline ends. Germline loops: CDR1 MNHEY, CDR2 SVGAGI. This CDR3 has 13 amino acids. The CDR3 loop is CASSHGGGSPLHF. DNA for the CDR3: TGTGCCAGCAGCCACGGGGGGGGGTCACCCCTCCACTTT.

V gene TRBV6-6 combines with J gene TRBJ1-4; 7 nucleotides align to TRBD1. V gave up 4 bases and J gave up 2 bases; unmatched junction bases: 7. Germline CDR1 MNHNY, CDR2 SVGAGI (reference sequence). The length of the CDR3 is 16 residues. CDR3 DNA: TGTGCCAGCAGTTGGCAAAGGGGGCCGACTAATGAAAAACTGTTTTTT. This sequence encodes CASSWQRGPTNEKLFF.

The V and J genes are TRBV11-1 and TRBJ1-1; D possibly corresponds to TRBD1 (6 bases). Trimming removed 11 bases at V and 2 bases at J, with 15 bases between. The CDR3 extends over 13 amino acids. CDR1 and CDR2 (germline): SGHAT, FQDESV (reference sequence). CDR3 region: CAGGPGPNTEAFF. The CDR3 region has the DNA TGTGCCGGGGGCCCGGGCCCCAACACTGAAGCTTTCTTT.

The CDR3 protein is CASSLSNAGYYEQYF. The CDR3 coding sequence is TGTGCCAGCAGTTTATCTAACGCAGGGTACTACGAGCAGTACTTC. The chain is built from TRBV27 and TRBJ2-7; tentative D call: TRBD1 (5 bases). The CDR3 is 15 amino acids. Germline V gene sequence: CDR1 MNHEY, CDR2 SMNVEV (reference sequence). Trimming took off 0 bases at V and 3 bases at J, with 12 bases between the two ends.

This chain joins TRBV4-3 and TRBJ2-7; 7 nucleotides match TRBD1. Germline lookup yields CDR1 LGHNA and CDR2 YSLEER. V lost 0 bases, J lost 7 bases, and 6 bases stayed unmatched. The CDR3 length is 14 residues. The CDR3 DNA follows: TGCGCCAGCAGCCAAGAGACTCCAGGGGGAGAGCAGTACTTC. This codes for CASSQETPGGEQYF.

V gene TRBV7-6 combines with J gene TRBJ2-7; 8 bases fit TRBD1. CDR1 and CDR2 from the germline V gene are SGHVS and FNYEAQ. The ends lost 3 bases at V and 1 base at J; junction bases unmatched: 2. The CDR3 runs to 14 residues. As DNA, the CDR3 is TGTGCCAGCAGCTTCGGACAGGGTTCCTACGAGCAGTACTTC. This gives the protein CASSFGQGSYEQYF.

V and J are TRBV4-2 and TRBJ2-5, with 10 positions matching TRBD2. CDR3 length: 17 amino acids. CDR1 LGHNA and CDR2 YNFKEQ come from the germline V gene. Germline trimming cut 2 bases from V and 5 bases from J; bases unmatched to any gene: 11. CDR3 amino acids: CASSQSEAGGLQETQYF. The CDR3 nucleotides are TGTGCCAGCAGCCAAAGCGAAGCGGGGGGGCTTCAGGAGACCCAGTACTTC.

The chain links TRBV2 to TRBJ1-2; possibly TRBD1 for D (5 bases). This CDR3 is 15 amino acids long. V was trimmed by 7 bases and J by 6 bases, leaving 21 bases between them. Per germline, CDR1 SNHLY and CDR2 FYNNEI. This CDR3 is CASTEAGQQSNGYTF. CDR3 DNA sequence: TGTGCCAGCACCGAAGCAGGACAACAAAGCAATGGCTACACCTTC.

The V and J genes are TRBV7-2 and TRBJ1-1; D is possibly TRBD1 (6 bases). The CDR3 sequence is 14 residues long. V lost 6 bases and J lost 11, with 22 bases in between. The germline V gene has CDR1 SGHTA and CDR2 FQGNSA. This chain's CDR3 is CASSWKMAGAVAFF. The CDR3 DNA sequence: TGTGCCAGCAGTTGGAAAATGGCAGGGGCCGTGGCTTTCTTT. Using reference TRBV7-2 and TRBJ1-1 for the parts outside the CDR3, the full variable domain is GAGVSQSPSNKVTEKGKDVELRCDPISGHTALYWYRQSLGQGLEFLIYFQGNSAPDKSGLPSDRFSAERTGGSVSTLTIQRTQQEDSAVYLCASSWKMAGAVAFFGQGTRLTVV.

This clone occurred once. This CDR3 is CASSLDQAAGNTIYF. The CDR3 region has the DNA TGTGCCAGCAGCTTAGATCAGGCAGCCGGAAACACCATATATTTT. The chain uses TRBV7-2 and TRBJ1-3; D uncertain. Germline V gene lookup returns CDR1 SGHTA and CDR2 FQGNSA. CDR3 length: 15 amino acids. V was trimmed by 1 base and J by 4 bases, leaving 11 bases between them.

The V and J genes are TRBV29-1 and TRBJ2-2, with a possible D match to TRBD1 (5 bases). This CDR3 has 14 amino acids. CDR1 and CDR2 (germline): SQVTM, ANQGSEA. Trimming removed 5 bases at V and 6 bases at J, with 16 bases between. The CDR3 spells CSVKDNLSAGELFF. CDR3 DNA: TGCAGCGTTAAGGACAATCTATCCGCCGGGGAGCTGTTTTTT.

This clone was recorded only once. The CDR3 is CASSLVSGYEQYF. CDR3 DNA: TGCGCCAGCAGCTTGGTTTCCGGCTACGAGCAGTACTTC. The chain joins TRBV5-1 to TRBJ2-7; D call uncertain. Germline V CDR1 and CDR2: SGHRS, YFSETQ. This CDR3 contains 13 residues. V was clipped by 0 bases and J by 3 bases, with 7 bases between them.

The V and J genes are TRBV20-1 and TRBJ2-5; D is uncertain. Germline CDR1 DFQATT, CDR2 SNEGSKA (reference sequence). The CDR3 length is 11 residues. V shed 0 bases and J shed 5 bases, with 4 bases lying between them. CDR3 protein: CSARERETQYF. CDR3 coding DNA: TGCAGTGCTAGAGAGCGGGAGACCCAGTACTTC.

The CDR3 reads CASRSRTSGSAHEQYF. In nucleotides, the CDR3 is TGTGCCAGCAGGAGCAGGACTAGCGGGAGTGCCCACGAGCAGTACTTC. The gene calls are TRBV27 and TRBJ2-7; 13 bases line up with TRBD2. Germline assignment: CDR1 MNHEY and CDR2 SMNVEV (reference sequence). J gave up 5 bases and V 6 bases, and 10 bases lay outside the gene matches. The CDR3 extends over 16 amino acids.

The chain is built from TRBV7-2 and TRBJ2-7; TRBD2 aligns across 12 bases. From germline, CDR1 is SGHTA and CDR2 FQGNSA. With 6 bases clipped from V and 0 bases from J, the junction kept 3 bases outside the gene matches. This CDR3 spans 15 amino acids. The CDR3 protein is CASRVTSGSSYEQYF. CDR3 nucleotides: TGTGCCAGCAGGGTGACTAGCGGGAGCTCCTACGAGCAGTACTTC.

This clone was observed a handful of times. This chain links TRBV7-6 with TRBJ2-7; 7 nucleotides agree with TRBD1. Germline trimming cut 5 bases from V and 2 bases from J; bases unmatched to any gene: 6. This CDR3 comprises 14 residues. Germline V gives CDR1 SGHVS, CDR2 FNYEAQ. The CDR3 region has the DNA TGTGCCAGCAGCGGCCGACAGGGTCCCTACGAGCAGTACTTC. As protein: CASSGRQGPYEQYF.

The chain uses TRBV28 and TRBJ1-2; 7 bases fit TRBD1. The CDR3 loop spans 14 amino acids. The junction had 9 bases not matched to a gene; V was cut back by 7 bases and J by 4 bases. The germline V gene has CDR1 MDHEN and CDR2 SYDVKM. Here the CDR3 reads CASTRDRGIYGYTF. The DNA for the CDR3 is TGTGCCAGCACACGGGACAGAGGGATCTATGGCTACACCTTC.

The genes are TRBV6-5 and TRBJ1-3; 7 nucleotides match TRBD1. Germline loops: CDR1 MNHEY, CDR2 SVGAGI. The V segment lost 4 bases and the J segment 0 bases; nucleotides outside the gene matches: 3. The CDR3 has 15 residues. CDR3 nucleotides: TGTGCCAGCAGTTCGCAGGGGGGCTCTGGAAACACCATATATTTT. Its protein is CASSSQGGSGNTIYF.

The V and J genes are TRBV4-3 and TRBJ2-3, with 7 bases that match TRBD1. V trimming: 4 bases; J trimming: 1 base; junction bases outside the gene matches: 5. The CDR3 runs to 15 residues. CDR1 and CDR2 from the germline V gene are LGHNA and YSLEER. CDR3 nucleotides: TGCGCCAGCAGCCGGGGACAGCCTGGCACAGATACGCAGTATTTT. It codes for CASSRGQPGTDTQYF.